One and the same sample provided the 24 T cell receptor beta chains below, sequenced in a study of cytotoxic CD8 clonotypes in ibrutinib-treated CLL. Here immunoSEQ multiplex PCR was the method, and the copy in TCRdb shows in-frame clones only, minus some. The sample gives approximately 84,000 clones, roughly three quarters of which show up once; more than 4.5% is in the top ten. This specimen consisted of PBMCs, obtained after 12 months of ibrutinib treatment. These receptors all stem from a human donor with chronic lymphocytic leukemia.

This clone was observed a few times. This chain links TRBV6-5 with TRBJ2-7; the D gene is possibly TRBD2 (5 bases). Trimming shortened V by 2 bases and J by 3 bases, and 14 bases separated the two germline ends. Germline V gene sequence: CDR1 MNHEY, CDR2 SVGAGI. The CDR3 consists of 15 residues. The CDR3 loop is CASSYGAGNRYEQYF. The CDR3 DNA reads TGTGCCAGCAGTTACGGTGCGGGCAACCGCTACGAGCAGTACTTC.

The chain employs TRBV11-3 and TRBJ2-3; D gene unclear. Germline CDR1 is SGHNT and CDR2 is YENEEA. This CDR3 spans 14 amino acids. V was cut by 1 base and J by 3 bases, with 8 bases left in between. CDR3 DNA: TGTGCCAGCAGCTTAGGGGATGTTACAGATACGCAGTATTTT. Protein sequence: CASSLGDVTDTQYF.

The DNA for the CDR3 is TGCGCCAGCAGCTTGACCCCCACCCGATACAATGAGCAGTTCTTC. This gives the protein CASSLTPTRYNEQFF. V and J are TRBV5-1 and TRBJ2-1; no definite D call. This CDR3 region has 15 residues. The germline V gene encodes CDR1 SGHRS and CDR2 YFSETQ. Trimming took 1 base from V and 4 from J, leaving 12 bases between them.

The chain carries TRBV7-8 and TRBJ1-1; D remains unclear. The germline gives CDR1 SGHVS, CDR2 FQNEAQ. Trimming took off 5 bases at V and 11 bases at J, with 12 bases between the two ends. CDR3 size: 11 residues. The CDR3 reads CASSPPGPAFF. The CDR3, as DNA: TGTGCCAGCAGCCCCCCTGGACCGGCTTTCTTT.

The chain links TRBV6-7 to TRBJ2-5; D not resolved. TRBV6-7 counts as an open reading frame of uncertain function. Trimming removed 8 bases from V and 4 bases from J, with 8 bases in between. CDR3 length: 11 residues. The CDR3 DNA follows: TGTGCCAGCTGCCGCGGAGAGACCCAGTACTTC. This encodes CASCRGETQYF.

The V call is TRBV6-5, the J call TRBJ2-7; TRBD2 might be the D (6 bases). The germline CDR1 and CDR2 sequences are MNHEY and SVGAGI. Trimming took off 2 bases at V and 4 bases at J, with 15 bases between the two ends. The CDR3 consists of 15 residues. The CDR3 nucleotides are TGTGCCAGCAGTTACGGGTGGGGGGACCGGTACGAGCAGTACTTC. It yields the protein CASSYGWGDRYEQYF.

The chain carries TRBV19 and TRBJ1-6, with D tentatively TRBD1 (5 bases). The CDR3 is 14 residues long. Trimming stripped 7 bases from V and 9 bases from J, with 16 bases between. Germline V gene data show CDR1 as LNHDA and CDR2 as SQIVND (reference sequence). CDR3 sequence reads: CASNPGGAGSPLHF. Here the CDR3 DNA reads TGTGCCAGTAACCCTGGAGGGGCGGGTTCACCCCTCCACTTT.

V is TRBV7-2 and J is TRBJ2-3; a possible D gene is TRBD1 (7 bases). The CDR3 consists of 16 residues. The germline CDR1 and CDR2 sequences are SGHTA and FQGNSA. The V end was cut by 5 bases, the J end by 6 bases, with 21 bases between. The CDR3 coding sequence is TGTGCCAGCAGCCTGCAGGGGGGCCGGGAGTTTGATACGCAGTATTTT. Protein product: CASSLQGGREFDTQYF.

CDR3 amino acids: CASSVAPRGRDTEAFF. CDR3 bases: TGTGCCAGCAGCGTAGCTCCCAGGGGTCGGGACACTGAAGCTTTCTTT. The chain carries TRBV9 and TRBJ1-1; D might be TRBD1 (6 bases). This CDR3 has 16 residues. Trimming cost V 0 bases and J 3 bases, with 15 bases left between them. The germline CDR1 and CDR2 sequences are SGDLS and YYNGEE. Complete variable domain (other parts from reference TRBV9 and TRBJ1-1): DSGVTQTPKHLITATGQRVTLRCSPRSGDLSVYWYQQSLDQGLQFLIQYYNGEERAKGNILERFSAQQFPDLHSELNLSSLELGDSALYFCASSVAPRGRDTEAFFGQGTRLTVV.

The CDR3, as DNA: TGTGCCAGCACCAGACCGAGCTCTGGAAACACCATATATTTT. As protein: CASTRPSSGNTIYF. The chain couples TRBV5-6 to TRBJ1-3; no clear D. The V and J ends lost 6 bases and 0 bases respectively, with 10 bases between them. The length of the CDR3 is 14 residues. Germline V lookup: CDR1 SGHDT, CDR2 YYEEEE. The full variable domain, in which reference TRBV5-6 and TRBJ1-3 provide the parts outside the CDR3, is DAGVTQSPTHLIKTRGQQVTLRCSPKSGHDTVSWYQQALGQGPQFIFQYYEEEERQRGNFPDRFSGHQFPNYSSELNVNALLLGDSALYLCASTRPSSGNTIYFGEGSWLTVV.

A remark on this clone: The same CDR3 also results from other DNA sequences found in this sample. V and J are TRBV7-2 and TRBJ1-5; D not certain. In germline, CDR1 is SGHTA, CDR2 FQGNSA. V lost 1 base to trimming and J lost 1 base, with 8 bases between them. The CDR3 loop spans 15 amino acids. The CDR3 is CASSLVGGSNQPQHF. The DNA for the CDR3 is TGTGCCAGCAGCTTAGTTGGAGGCAGCAATCAGCCCCAGCATTTT.

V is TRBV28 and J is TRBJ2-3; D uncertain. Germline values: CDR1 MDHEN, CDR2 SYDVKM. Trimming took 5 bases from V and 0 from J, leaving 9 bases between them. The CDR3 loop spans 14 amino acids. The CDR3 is CASSAGTSTDTQYF. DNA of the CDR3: TGTGCCAGCAGTGCCGGAACTAGCACAGATACGCAGTATTTT.

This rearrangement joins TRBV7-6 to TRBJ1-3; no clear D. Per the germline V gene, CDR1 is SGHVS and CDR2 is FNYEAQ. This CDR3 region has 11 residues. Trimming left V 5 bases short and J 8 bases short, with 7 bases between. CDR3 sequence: CASSGGYTIYF. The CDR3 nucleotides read TGTGCCAGCAGCGGCGGATACACCATATATTTT.

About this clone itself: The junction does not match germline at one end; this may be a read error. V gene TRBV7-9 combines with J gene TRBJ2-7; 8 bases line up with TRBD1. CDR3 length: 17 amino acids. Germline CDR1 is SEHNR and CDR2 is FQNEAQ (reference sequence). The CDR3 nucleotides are TGTGCCAGCAGCTTAGGGCAGGGGGCCCCCACCTCCTCCGAGCAGTACTTC. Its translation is CASSLGQGAPTSSEQYF.

The CDR3 DNA follows: TGTGCCAGCAAACTCCTCGGGCCCCGGGATGAGCAGTTCTTC. Translated, it gives CASKLLGPRDEQFF. The chain is built from TRBV27 and TRBJ2-1; D not resolved. Between the trimmed V and J ends, which lost 7 bases and 8 bases, there was a span of 18 bases. The CDR3 spans 14 residues. Germline values: CDR1 MNHEY, CDR2 SMNVEV (reference sequence).

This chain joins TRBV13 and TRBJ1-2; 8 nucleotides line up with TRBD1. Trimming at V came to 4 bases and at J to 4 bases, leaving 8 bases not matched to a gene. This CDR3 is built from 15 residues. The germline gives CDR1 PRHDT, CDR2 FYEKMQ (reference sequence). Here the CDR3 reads CASSSLQQGVYGYTF. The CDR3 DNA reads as TGTGCCAGCAGCTCCCTGCAACAGGGGGTCTATGGCTACACCTTC.

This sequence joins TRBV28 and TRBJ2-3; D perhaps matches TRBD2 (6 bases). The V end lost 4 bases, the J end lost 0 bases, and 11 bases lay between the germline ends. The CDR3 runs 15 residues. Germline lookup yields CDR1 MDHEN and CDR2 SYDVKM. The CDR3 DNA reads TGTGCCAGCAGTTGGGCGGGGACTAGCACAGATACGCAGTATTTT. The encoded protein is CASSWAGTSTDTQYF.

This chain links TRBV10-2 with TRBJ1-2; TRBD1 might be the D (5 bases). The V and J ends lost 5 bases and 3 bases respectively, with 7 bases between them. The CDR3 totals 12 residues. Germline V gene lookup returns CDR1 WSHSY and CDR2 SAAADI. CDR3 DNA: TGCGCCAGCAGTTGGGGGGACTATGGCTACACCTTC. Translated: CASSWGDYGYTF.

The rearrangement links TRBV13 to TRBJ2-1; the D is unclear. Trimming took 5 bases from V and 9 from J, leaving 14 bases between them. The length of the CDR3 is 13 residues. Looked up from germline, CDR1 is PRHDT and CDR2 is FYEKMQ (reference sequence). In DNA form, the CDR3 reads TGTGCCAGCAGCCCCGGGTGGGCCGCTGAGCAGTTCTTC. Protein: CASSPGWAAEQFF.

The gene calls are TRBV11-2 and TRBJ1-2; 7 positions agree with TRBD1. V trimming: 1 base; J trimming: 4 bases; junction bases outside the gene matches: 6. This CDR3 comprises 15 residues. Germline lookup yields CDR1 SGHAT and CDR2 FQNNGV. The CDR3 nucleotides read TGTGCCAGCAGCTTAGGACCCGACAGGGTCTATGGCTACACCTTC. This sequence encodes CASSLGPDRVYGYTF.

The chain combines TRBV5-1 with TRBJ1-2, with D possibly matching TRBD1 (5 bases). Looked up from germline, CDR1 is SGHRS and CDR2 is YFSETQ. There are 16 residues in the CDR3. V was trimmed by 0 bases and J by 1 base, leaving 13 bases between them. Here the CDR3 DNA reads TGCGCCAGCAGCTTGGGTGGGGCCGGGCTTAACTATGGCTACACCTTC. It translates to CASSLGGAGLNYGYTF.

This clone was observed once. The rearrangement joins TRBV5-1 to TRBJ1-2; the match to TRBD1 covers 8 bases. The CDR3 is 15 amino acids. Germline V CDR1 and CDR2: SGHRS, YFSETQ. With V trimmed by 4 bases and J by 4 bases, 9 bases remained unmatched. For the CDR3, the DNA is TGCGCCAGCAGCCCCGGACAGGGTGGGGGCTATGGCTACACCTTC. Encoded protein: CASSPGQGGGYGYTF.

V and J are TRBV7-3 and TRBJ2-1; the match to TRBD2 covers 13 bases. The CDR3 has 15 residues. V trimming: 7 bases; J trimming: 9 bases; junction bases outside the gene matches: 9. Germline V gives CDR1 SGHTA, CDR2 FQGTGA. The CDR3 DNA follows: TGTGCCAGCACCCCACTAGCGGGAGGGCCGGGTGAGCAGTTCTTC. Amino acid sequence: CASTPLAGGPGEQFF.

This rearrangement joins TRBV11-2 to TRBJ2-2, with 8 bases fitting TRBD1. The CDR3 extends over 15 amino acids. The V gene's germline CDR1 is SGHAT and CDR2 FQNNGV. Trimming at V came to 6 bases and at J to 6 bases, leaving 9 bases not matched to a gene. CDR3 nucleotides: TGTGCCAGCAGACCGACAGGGGCCAAGCCCGGGGAGCTGTTTTTT. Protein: CASRPTGAKPGELFF. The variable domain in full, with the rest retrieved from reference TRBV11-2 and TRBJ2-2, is EAGVAQSPRYKIIEKRQSVAFWCNPISGHATLYWYQQILGQGPKLLIQFQNNGVVDDSQLPKDRFSAERLKGVDSTLKIQPAKLEDSAVYLCASRPTGAKPGELFFGEGSRLTVL.